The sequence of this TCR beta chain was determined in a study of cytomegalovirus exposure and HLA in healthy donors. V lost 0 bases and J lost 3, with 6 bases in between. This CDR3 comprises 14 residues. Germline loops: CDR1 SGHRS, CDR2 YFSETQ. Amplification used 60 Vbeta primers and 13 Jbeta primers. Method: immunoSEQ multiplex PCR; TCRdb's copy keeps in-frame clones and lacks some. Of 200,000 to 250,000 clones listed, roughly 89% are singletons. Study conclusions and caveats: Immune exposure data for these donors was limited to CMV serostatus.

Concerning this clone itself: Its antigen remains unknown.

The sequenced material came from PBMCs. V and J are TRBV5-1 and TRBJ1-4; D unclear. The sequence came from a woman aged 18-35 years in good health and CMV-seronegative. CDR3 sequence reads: CASSLGHPNEKLFF. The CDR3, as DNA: TGCGCCAGCAGCTTGGGACATCCTAATGAAAAACTGTTTTTT. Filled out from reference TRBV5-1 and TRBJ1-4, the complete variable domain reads KAGVTQTPRYLIKTRGQQVTLSCSPISGHRSVSWYQQTPGQGLQFLFEYFSETQRNKGNFPGRFSGRQFSNSRSEMNVSTLELGDSALYLCASSLGHPNEKLFFGSGTQLSVL.